The 3 T cell receptor beta chains presented below share a single source sample, sequenced in a study of Graves' ophthalmopathy and Graves' hyperthyroidism. Transcripts of RNA were the source for amplifying TCR beta CDR3 regions. First-round RT-PCR with HTBI primers preceded a second-round multiplex PCR. TCRdb processed the multiplex PCR reads anew with MiXCR; each CDR3 protein has one entry. Here the sample spans 350,000 or so distinct CDR3 sequences, roughly 16% being singletons. The material sequenced was peripheral blood. These receptors were obtained from an adult man with Graves' ophthalmopathy.

This clonotype has ten or more counts. The chain uses TRBV6-1 and TRBJ1-1; D may be TRBD1 (5 bases). This CDR3 contains 13 residues. The V and J ends lost 6 bases and 0 bases respectively, with 8 bases between them. Germline V lookup: CDR1 MNHNS, CDR2 SASEGT. The CDR3 loop reads CASRGVLNTEAFF. The CDR3 bases are TGTGCCAGCAGGGGGGTATTGAACACTGAAGCTTTCTTT.

There are many counts of this clonotype. The CDR3 reads CASSSWTGGNQPQHF. Here the CDR3 DNA reads TGTGCCAGCAGCTCCTGGACAGGGGGCAATCAGCCCCAGCATTTT. This chain connects TRBV7-2 to TRBJ1-5; 9 bases match TRBD1. The CDR3 contains 15 residues. The junction had 3 bases not matched to a gene; V was cut back by 4 bases and J by 2 bases. The germline gives CDR1 SGHTA, CDR2 FQGNSA.

This clonotype showed up many times. The chain links TRBV25-1 to TRBJ2-1, with D possibly TRBD2 on 5 matching bases. CDR3 length equals 16 residues. V lost 1 base and J lost 6, with 16 bases in between. Looked up from germline, CDR1 is MGHDK and CDR2 is SYGVNS. The CDR3 region is CASSELRTGNVNEQFF. DNA for the CDR3: TGTGCCAGCAGTGAATTAAGGACTGGGAACGTCAATGAGCAGTTCTTC. The entire variable domain, with the rest obtained from reference TRBV25-1 and TRBJ2-1, is as follows: EADIYQTPRYLVIGTGKKITLECSQTMGHDKMYWYQQDPGMELHLIHYSYGVNSTEKGDLSSESTVSRIRTEHFPLTLESARPSHTSQYLCASSELRTGNVNEQFFGPGTRLTVL.